Following are 32 T cell receptor beta chains from one sample sequenced in a study of blood T cell repertoires in COVID-19. Sequenced by immunoSEQ multiplex PCR; TCRdb stores in-frame clones only, minus some. The sample yields 310,000 or so clones, 89% seen once. Sequencing input: PBMCs or T cells enriched from blood (not recorded which). These receptors originate from a woman aged 35 to 49 who had recovered from COVID-19.

The chain is built from TRBV19 and TRBJ1-1; 8 bases are shared with TRBD1. Germline CDR1 reads LNHDA; CDR2 reads SQIVND (reference sequence). CDR3 size: 16 residues. J lost 11 bases, V lost 3 bases, and 17 bases had no gene match. CDR3 nucleotides: TGTGCCAGTAGTATTAGTGGGCTAGACAGGGGATCGCGGGCTTTCTTT. Its protein is CASSISGLDRGSRAFF. Together with reference TRBV19 and TRBJ1-1, the CDR3 gives the full variable domain: DGGITQSPKYLFRKEGQNVTLSCEQNLNHDAMYWYRQDPGQGLRLIYYSQIVNDFQKGDIAEGYSVSREKKESFPLTVTSAQKNPTAFYLCASSISGLDRGSRAFFGQGTRLTVV.

This chain uses TRBV11-2 with TRBJ2-7; D unresolved. V was trimmed by 3 bases and J by 2 bases, leaving 8 bases between them. Germline lookup yields CDR1 SGHAT and CDR2 FQNNGV. The CDR3 loop spans 13 amino acids. The CDR3 loop is CASSFGLTYEQYF. DNA for the CDR3: TGTGCCAGCAGCTTTGGCTTGACCTACGAGCAGTACTTC.

The chain is built from TRBV28 and TRBJ2-7; D is unclear. Germline V lookup: CDR1 MDHEN, CDR2 SYDVKM. The CDR3 runs to 13 residues. V was trimmed by 3 bases and J by 3 bases, leaving 9 bases between them. The CDR3, as DNA: TGTGCCAGCAGTTTTAATAACGGCTACGAGCAGTACTTC. Amino acid sequence: CASSFNNGYEQYF.

The J gene is TRBJ2-2, the V gene TRBV27; 9 bases match TRBD2. V shed 6 bases and J 5 bases; nucleotides not matched to a gene: 7. The CDR3 totals 15 residues. The V gene's germline CDR1 is MNHEY and CDR2 SMNVEV (reference sequence). The CDR3 here is CASSRVAGVTGELFF. Here the CDR3 DNA reads TGTGCCAGCAGCCGGGTAGCGGGAGTAACCGGGGAGCTGTTTTTT.

The chain combines TRBV5-1 with TRBJ1-3; a weak D match, TRBD1 (5 bases). Germline V gives CDR1 SGHRS, CDR2 YFSETQ. Trimming stripped 4 bases from V and 2 bases from J, with 7 bases between. The CDR3 spans 13 residues. The CDR3 region has the DNA TGCGCCAGCAGCCAAGGGGCTGGAAACACCATATATTTT. Amino acid sequence: CASSQGAGNTIYF. The full variable domain, rest sourced from reference TRBV5-1 and TRBJ1-3, is KAGVTQTPRYLIKTRGQQVTLSCSPISGHRSVSWYQQTPGQGLQFLFEYFSETQRNKGNFPGRFSGRQFSNSRSEMNVSTLELGDSALYLCASSQGAGNTIYFGEGSWLTVV.

The chain joins TRBV7-3 to TRBJ2-1, with a tentative D call TRBD1 (5 bases). With 1 base removed from V and 6 bases from J, the gap between germline ends came to 16 bases. Germline lookup yields CDR1 SGHTA and CDR2 FQGTGA. The CDR3 spans 16 residues. CDR3 in amino acids: CASSLSQGLLGNEQFF. The DNA of the CDR3 is TGTGCCAGCAGCTTAAGTCAGGGCCTATTGGGCAATGAGCAGTTCTTC.

Written as DNA, the CDR3 is TGTGCCAGTAGTATGCCGCAGGGAACCTATGGCTACACCTTC. Amino acids: CASSMPQGTYGYTF. The chain joins TRBV19 to TRBJ1-2; the D gene is possibly TRBD1 (5 bases). CDR3 length: 14 amino acids. Trimming took off 3 bases at V and 4 bases at J, with 12 bases between the two ends. CDR1 is LNHDA and CDR2 is SQIVND in the germline V gene (reference sequence).

This rearrangement joins TRBV14 to TRBJ2-3, with 9 bases fitting TRBD2. The V segment lost 4 bases and the J segment 0 bases; nucleotides outside the gene matches: 14. The germline gives CDR1 SGHDN, CDR2 FVKESK. The CDR3 runs to 19 residues. The CDR3 sequence is CASSRIGLAGITSTDTQYF. CDR3 in DNA: TGTGCCAGCAGCCGCATCGGCCTAGCGGGGATTACTAGCACAGATACGCAGTATTTT.

The chain recombines TRBV16 with TRBJ1-2, with D unclear. The V end was cut by 1 base, the J end by 6 bases, with 9 bases between. CDR3 size: 13 residues. Germline V gene sequence: CDR1 KGHSY, CDR2 FQNENV. For the CDR3, the DNA is TGTGCCAGCAGCCAATTACGCGGAGATGGCTACACCTTC. It translates to CASSQLRGDGYTF. The whole variable domain, remainder taken from reference TRBV16 and TRBJ1-2, is GEEVAQTPKHLVRGEGQKAKLYCAPIKGHSYVFWYQQVLKNEFKFLISFQNENVFDETGMPKERFSAKCLPNSPCSLEIQATKLEDSAVYFCASSQLRGDGYTFGSGTRLTVV.

CDR3 nucleotides: TGTGCCAGCAGTTCTACTAATAGCAATCAGCCCCAGCATTTT. Translating it yields CASSSTNSNQPQHF. The chain joins TRBV2 to TRBJ1-5, with D unclear. Germline values: CDR1 SNHLY, CDR2 FYNNEI. The CDR3 is 14 amino acids. V gave up 5 bases and J gave up 0 bases, with 8 bases separating them.

The chain uses TRBV19 and TRBJ2-3; D possibly corresponds to TRBD1 (5 bases). CDR1 and CDR2 (germline): LNHDA, SQIVND (reference sequence). Trimming stripped 5 bases from V and 0 bases from J, with 12 bases between. This CDR3 region has 15 residues. CDR3 coding DNA: TGTGCCAGTAGTCTCGACAGTGCAAGCACAGATACGCAGTATTTT. Encoded protein: CASSLDSASTDTQYF.

The chain carries TRBV6-2 or TRBV6-3 and TRBJ1-5; no firm D call. Germline V CDR1 and CDR2: MNHEY, SVGEGT. The CDR3 loop spans 14 amino acids. Trimming shortened V by 4 bases and J by 4 bases, and 11 bases separated the two germline ends. This CDR3 is CASSSYYGNQPQHF. DNA for the CDR3: TGTGCCAGCAGTTCTTACTACGGGAATCAGCCCCAGCATTTT.

V is TRBV7-3 and J is TRBJ2-2; no clear D. Germline CDR1 is SGHTA and CDR2 is FQGTGA. Trimming cost V 8 bases and J 7 bases, with 11 bases left between them. This CDR3 region has 12 residues. This CDR3 reads CASHPGNGELFF. CDR3 DNA sequence: TGTGCCAGCCACCCGGGTAACGGGGAGCTGTTTTTT.

This chain connects TRBV27 to TRBJ2-1; tentative D call: TRBD1 (5 bases). Germline V CDR1 and CDR2: MNHEY, SMNVEV (reference sequence). CDR3 length: 13 amino acids. V was pared by 6 bases and J by 7 bases, with 13 bases between. Here the CDR3 reads CASRAAGRNEQFF. The CDR3 coding sequence is TGTGCCAGCAGGGCCGCAGGGCGGAATGAGCAGTTCTTC.

This clone was recorded a few times. The gene calls are TRBV27 and TRBJ2-3; D uncertain. The CDR3 contains 14 residues. Germline-derived CDR1 and CDR2 are MNHEY and SMNVEV (reference sequence). V gave up 2 bases and J gave up 2 bases, with 8 bases separating them. In nucleotides, the CDR3 is TGTGCCAGCAGTTTACTACCCGTCACAGATACGCAGTATTTT. Amino acid sequence: CASSLLPVTDTQYF.

This clone was picked up a small number of times. The V call is TRBV10-3, the J call TRBJ2-1; 9 nucleotides align to TRBD2. CDR3 length equals 17 residues. Germline V gene data show CDR1 as ENHRY and CDR2 as SYGVKD. V shed 0 bases, J shed 5 bases, and the junction held 8 bases outside the gene matches. CDR3 amino acids: CAISESRAGGLNNEQFF. CDR3 bases: TGTGCCATCAGTGAGTCCCGAGCGGGAGGTCTAAACAATGAGCAGTTCTTC.

The V call is TRBV9, the J call TRBJ2-1; a weak D match, TRBD2 (5 bases). Trimming cost V 1 base and J 5 bases, with 10 bases left between them. CDR1 and CDR2 (germline): SGDLS, YYNGEE. The CDR3 is 14 amino acids. The CDR3 loop is CASSVNGVDNEQFF. CDR3 in DNA: TGTGCCAGCAGCGTAAACGGGGTCGACAATGAGCAGTTCTTC. The variable domain in full, with the rest retrieved from reference TRBV9 and TRBJ2-1, is DSGVTQTPKHLITATGQRVTLRCSPRSGDLSVYWYQQSLDQGLQFLIQYYNGEERAKGNILERFSAQQFPDLHSELNLSSLELGDSALYFCASSVNGVDNEQFFGPGTRLTVL.

The J gene is TRBJ2-7, the V gene TRBV9, with a possible D match to TRBD1 (6 bases). The CDR3 sequence is 13 residues long. CDR1 and CDR2 (germline): SGDLS, YYNGEE. Trimming stripped 2 bases from V and 6 bases from J, with 12 bases between. The CDR3 sequence: CASSVATGSEQYF. In DNA form, the CDR3 reads TGTGCCAGCAGCGTGGCCACAGGGTCCGAGCAGTACTTC.

The chain couples TRBV11-1 to TRBJ2-1; tentatively, D is TRBD1 (6 bases). V lost 2 bases, J lost 4 bases, and 12 bases lay in between. Per the germline V gene, CDR1 is SGHAT and CDR2 is FQDESV (reference sequence). The CDR3 consists of 15 residues. CDR3 region: CASSLRLGGYNEQFF. CDR3 nucleotide sequence: TGTGCCAGCAGCTTAAGGCTAGGGGGATACAATGAGCAGTTCTTC.

V is TRBV2 and J is TRBJ1-5, with 7 bases lining up with TRBD1. The germline V gene encodes CDR1 SNHLY and CDR2 FYNNEI. This CDR3 spans 13 amino acids. V trimming: 5 bases; J trimming: 4 bases; junction bases outside the gene matches: 2. In DNA, the CDR3 is TGTGCCAGCAGTAGGGACAGTAATCAGCCCCAGCATTTT. This sequence encodes CASSRDSNQPQHF. The full variable domain, its missing parts supplied by reference TRBV2 and TRBJ1-5, is EPEVTQTPSHQVTQMGQEVILRCVPISNHLYFYWYRQILGQKVEFLVSFYNNEISEKSEIFDDQFSVERPDGSNFTLKIRSTKLEDSAMYFCASSRDSNQPQHFGDGTRLSIL.

The V call is TRBV21-1, the J call TRBJ2-1; the table names TRBD1, a call not compared with the DNA. TRBV21-1 is labeled a pseudogene. This CDR3 contains 16 residues. CDR3: CASSKAGDRGINEQFF. The CDR3 coding sequence is TGTGCCAGCAGCAAAGCTGGGGACAGGGGGATCAATGAGCAGTTCTTC.

This clone was recorded once. V is TRBV10-3 and J is TRBJ1-1, with 10 bases lining up with TRBD1. From germline, CDR1 is ENHRY and CDR2 SYGVKD. The CDR3 extends over 15 amino acids. V shed 5 bases and J 5 bases; nucleotides not matched to a gene: 8. CDR3 loop: CAISIDRGRLTEAFF. The CDR3 bases are TGTGCCATCAGTATCGACAGGGGGCGACTAACTGAAGCTTTCTTT.

This clone appeared a single time. The chain has TRBV19 and TRBJ2-1, with D maybe TRBD2 (6 bases). The CDR3 has 14 amino acids. Germline CDR1 and CDR2: LNHDA and SQIVND (reference sequence). The ends were cut back, 4 bases at V and 7 bases at J, with 14 bases in the middle. The CDR3 region is CASSSPWRVNEQFF. CDR3 coding DNA: TGTGCCAGTAGTAGCCCCTGGAGGGTGAATGAGCAGTTCTTC.

The chain combines TRBV29-1 with TRBJ1-2, with 8 bases that match TRBD1. The CDR3 runs to 13 residues. Germline V gene data show CDR1 as SQVTM and CDR2 as ANQGSEA. The V and J ends lost 3 bases and 8 bases, in that order; junction bases with no gene match: 8. CDR3 sequence reads: CSVDLTGVEGYTF. CDR3 DNA: TGCAGCGTTGACCTGACAGGGGTAGAGGGCTACACCTTC.

This rearrangement joins TRBV7-6 to TRBJ1-5; D ambiguous. Trimming stripped 1 base from V and 5 bases from J, with 18 bases between. CDR1 and CDR2 from the germline V gene are SGHVS and FNYEAQ. The CDR3 extends over 17 amino acids. For the CDR3, the DNA is TGTGCCAGCAGCTTAGGGGCCAACAGCGGAAGACATCAGCCCCAGCATTTT. Translating it yields CASSLGANSGRHQPQHF.

V usage is TRBV9 and J usage is TRBJ2-1; D uncertain. CDR3 size: 17 residues. From germline, CDR1 is SGDLS and CDR2 YYNGEE. Trimming left V 3 bases short and J 0 bases short, with 16 bases between. As DNA, the CDR3 is TGTGCCAGCAGCGGCCCACTGGGCCAGAGCTCCTACAATGAGCAGTTCTTC. Protein product: CASSGPLGQSSYNEQFF.

The chain combines TRBV30 with TRBJ2-3; TRBD2 matches 8 bases. Germline V CDR1 and CDR2: GTSNPN, SVGIG (reference sequence). The J segment lost 3 bases and the V segment lost 3 bases, leaving 5 bases of the junction unmatched. This CDR3 comprises 14 residues. CDR3 sequence reads: CAWRLAANTDTQYF. In DNA, the CDR3 is TGTGCCTGGAGACTAGCGGCTAATACAGATACGCAGTATTTT. Full variable domain (rest looked up from reference TRBV30 and TRBJ2-3): SQTIHQWPATLVQPVGSPLSLECTVEGTSNPNLYWYRQAAGRGLQLLFYSVGIGQISSEVPQNLSASRPQDRQFILSSKKLLLSDSGFYLCAWRLAANTDTQYFGPGTRLTVL.

The chain recombines TRBV6-4 with TRBJ2-1; no clear D. Between the trimmed V and J ends, which lost 6 bases and 3 bases, there was a span of 9 bases. This CDR3 contains 13 residues. The germline V gene encodes CDR1 MRHNA and CDR2 SNTAGT. The CDR3 reads CASRQDNYNEQFF. Written as DNA, the CDR3 is TGTGCCAGCAGGCAAGACAACTACAATGAGCAGTTCTTC.

This clone turned up a few times. This chain joins TRBV9 and TRBJ2-2, with D possibly being TRBD2 (6 bases). CDR3 size: 15 residues. Germline CDR1 reads SGDLS; CDR2 reads YYNGEE. The V and J ends lost 4 bases and 4 bases respectively, with 14 bases between them. The CDR3 DNA is TGTGCCAGCAGCTCCAGACGGGGGACCACCGGGGAGCTGTTTTTT. It is translated as CASSSRRGTTGELFF.

This clone was detected many times. The gene calls are TRBV5-4 and TRBJ2-7; 10 bases map to TRBD2. V dropped 4 bases and J dropped 2; count of bases not matched to a gene: 9. The length of the CDR3 is 16 residues. Germline V gene sequence: CDR1 SGHNT, CDR2 YYREEE (reference sequence). The CDR3 sequence is CASSPTGLAATYEQYF. The CDR3 nucleotides are TGTGCCAGCAGCCCAACCGGACTAGCGGCTACCTACGAGCAGTACTTC.

V gene TRBV4-1 combines with J gene TRBJ1-1; 7 positions match TRBD1. The CDR3 has 15 residues. Germline V lookup: CDR1 MGHRA, CDR2 YSYEKL. V gave up 4 bases and J gave up 7 bases; unmatched junction bases: 12. CDR3 coding DNA: TGCGCCAGCAGCCCGCATCTGACAGGGATGGATGAAGCTTTCTTT. It codes for CASSPHLTGMDEAFF.

J is TRBJ2-7 and V is TRBV4-1, with 10 bases matching TRBD2. The CDR3 spans 15 residues. Germline V lookup: CDR1 MGHRA, CDR2 YSYEKL. V dropped 4 bases and J dropped 2; count of bases not matched to a gene: 5. CDR3: CASSRSAGGTYEQYF. CDR3 in DNA: TGCGCCAGCAGCCGATCAGCGGGAGGGACCTACGAGCAGTACTTC.